These 26 T cell receptor beta chains originate from one sample sequenced in a study of blood T cell repertoires in COVID-19. Here immunoSEQ multiplex PCR was the method, and the copy in TCRdb shows in-frame clones only, minus some. The sample holds some 330,000 clones, around 86% seen once. Sequencing used PBMCs or T cells enriched from blood (not recorded which). The receptor source for this set is a woman aged 50 to 60 who had recovered from COVID-19.

The rearrangement links TRBV29-1 to TRBJ1-5; 9 bases are a match to TRBD1. Germline CDR1 and CDR2: SQVTM and ANQGSEA. The J segment lost 0 bases and the V segment lost 6 bases, leaving 12 bases of the junction unmatched. CDR3 length: 17 amino acids. CDR3 amino acids: CSVKPGQGFGSNQPQHF. The CDR3 DNA sequence: TGCAGCGTAAAACCGGGACAGGGTTTTGGTAGCAATCAGCCCCAGCATTTT.

This chain links TRBV30 with TRBJ1-2; D not resolved. Germline lookup yields CDR1 GTSNPN and CDR2 SVGIG (reference sequence). CDR3 length: 13 amino acids. The V gene lost 8 bases and the J gene lost 0 bases, with 13 bases spanning the gap. The CDR3 bases are TGTGCCGAGTCCCCACCAACTAACTATGGCTACACCTTC. This codes for CAESPPTNYGYTF.

This sequence joins TRBV19 and TRBJ1-1; 7 bases align to TRBD1. The ends lost 4 bases at V and 6 bases at J; junction bases unmatched: 20. This CDR3 is built from 18 residues. CDR1 and CDR2 (germline): LNHDA, SQIVND (reference sequence). In DNA, the CDR3 is TGTGCCAGTAGTAGGGAAACCACAGGGGCCCCACGGGTGCCTGAAGCTTTCTTT. Protein product: CASSRETTGAPRVPEAFF.

The rearrangement uses TRBV6-1 and TRBJ1-2, with 7 bases lining up with TRBD1. This CDR3 is 14 amino acids long. In germline, CDR1 is MNHNS, CDR2 SASEGT. V shed 2 bases, J shed 7 bases, and the junction held 7 bases outside the gene matches. The CDR3 sequence: CASSEYPGGSGYTF. Here the CDR3 DNA reads TGTGCCAGCAGTGAATATCCAGGGGGAAGTGGCTACACCTTC.

The V and J genes are TRBV2 and TRBJ2-2; 8 nucleotides agree with TRBD1. CDR3 length: 18 amino acids. V trimming: 3 bases; J trimming: 5 bases; junction bases outside the gene matches: 14. In germline, CDR1 is SNHLY, CDR2 FYNNEI. CDR3 sequence reads: CASSDGTAGGVWTGELFF. The CDR3 coding sequence is TGTGCCAGCAGTGATGGGACAGCAGGGGGCGTATGGACCGGGGAGCTGTTTTTT.

The rearrangement links TRBV19 to TRBJ1-1; 8 bases map to TRBD1. The ends lost 3 bases at V and 0 bases at J; junction bases unmatched: 6. The CDR3 consists of 16 residues. Germline values: CDR1 LNHDA, CDR2 SQIVND (reference sequence). The CDR3, as DNA: TGTGCCAGTAGTATCCAACAGGGGGGAATGAACACTGAAGCTTTCTTT. It specifies CASSIQQGGMNTEAFF.

V gene TRBV30 combines with J gene TRBJ1-2; D remains unclear. Deletions cut 0 bases from V and 2 bases from J, with 4 bases between. Germline lookup yields CDR1 GTSNPN and CDR2 SVGIG (reference sequence). This CDR3 is 12 amino acids long. The DNA of the CDR3 is TGTGCCTGGAGTGTGAGCAACTATGGCTACACCTTC. It encodes CAWSVSNYGYTF.

This sequence joins TRBV9 and TRBJ1-2, with D unresolved. Deletions cut 0 bases from V and 14 bases from J, with 20 bases between. This CDR3 comprises 14 residues. Germline-derived CDR1 and CDR2 are SGDLS and YYNGEE. CDR3 DNA sequence: TGTGCCAGCAGCGTAGAGCCGGGGATCGCTTTCGGGACCTTC. Translating it yields CASSVEPGIAFGTF.

The rearrangement links TRBV6-5 to TRBJ2-7; 9 bases line up with TRBD2. The germline V gene has CDR1 MNHEY and CDR2 SVGAGI. The trim removed 6 bases at V and 4 bases at J, leaving 10 bases unmatched. The CDR3 has 15 amino acids. CDR3 protein: CASRQTSGGTYEQYF. The CDR3 nucleotides are TGTGCCAGCAGGCAGACTAGCGGAGGGACGTACGAGCAGTACTTC.

The CDR3 region is CASSQLGGLQETQYF. The CDR3 DNA reads TGTGCCAGCAGCCAGTTGGGTGGGCTGCAAGAGACCCAGTACTTC. The chain employs TRBV4-2 and TRBJ2-5, with unresolved D. V gave up 3 bases and J gave up 2 bases, with 13 bases separating them. CDR3 length: 15 residues. The V gene's germline CDR1 is LGHNA and CDR2 YNFKEQ.

V usage is TRBV28 and J usage is TRBJ2-7; D is possibly TRBD1 (6 bases). CDR1 MDHEN and CDR2 SYDVKM come from the germline V gene. The V end lost 6 bases, the J end lost 2 bases, and 11 bases lay between the germline ends. The CDR3 is 13 amino acids. The CDR3 nucleotides are TGTGCCAGCAGCATAGGACAGCCCTACGAGCAGTACTTC. It is translated as CASSIGQPYEQYF.

The J gene is TRBJ2-3, the V gene TRBV2; the match to TRBD1 covers 9 bases. After removal of 6 bases from V and 5 bases from J, the junction contained 12 bases not matched to a gene. There are 16 residues in the CDR3. The germline gives CDR1 SNHLY, CDR2 FYNNEI. The CDR3 sequence: CASSVTGTGIEDTQYF. As DNA, the CDR3 is TGTGCCAGCAGCGTTACCGGGACAGGGATAGAAGATACGCAGTATTTT. Full variable domain (rest looked up from reference TRBV2 and TRBJ2-3): EPEVTQTPSHQVTQMGQEVILRCVPISNHLYFYWYRQILGQKVEFLVSFYNNEISEKSEIFDDQFSVERPDGSNFTLKIRSTKLEDSAMYFCASSVTGTGIEDTQYFGPGTRLTVL.

This clone came up once. The chain carries TRBV11-3 and TRBJ2-1; 8 bases map to TRBD2. CDR1 is SGHNT and CDR2 is YENEEA in the germline V gene. V dropped 5 bases and J dropped 0; count of bases not matched to a gene: 9. The CDR3 loop spans 17 amino acids. CDR3 protein: CASSPQASGYSYNEQFF. DNA of the CDR3: TGTGCCAGCAGCCCCCAGGCTAGCGGGTACTCCTACAATGAGCAGTTCTTC.

The rearrangement uses TRBV4-1 and TRBJ1-4, with D possibly matching TRBD1 (6 bases). Germline V gene lookup returns CDR1 MGHRA and CDR2 YSYEKL. CDR3 length equals 16 residues. Trimming stripped 0 bases from V and 7 bases from J, with 15 bases between. The CDR3 DNA sequence: TGCGCCAGCAGCCAAGATCCCGGGGGGCGCGGTGAAAAACTGTTTTTT. This encodes CASSQDPGGRGEKLFF.

The chain has TRBV6-5 and TRBJ1-2; D remains unclear. V was shortened by 6 bases and J by 7 bases, with 15 bases between the two germline ends. The CDR3 runs to 13 residues. CDR1 is MNHEY and CDR2 is SVGAGI in the germline V gene. The chain's CDR3 is CASRTTAVGGYTF. The CDR3 bases are TGTGCCAGCAGGACAACGGCCGTCGGTGGCTACACCTTC.

This chain uses TRBV3-1 (or the pseudogene TRBV3-2) with TRBJ1-2; D remains ambiguous. The CDR3 covers 11 residues. Germline assignment: CDR1 LGHDT and CDR2 YNNKEL (reference sequence). The V and J ends lost 2 bases and 8 bases respectively, with 6 bases between them. The chain's CDR3 is CASSQSGGYTF. CDR3 sequence (DNA): TGTGCCAGCAGCCAATCGGGGGGCTACACCTTC.

This sequence joins TRBV5-6 and TRBJ2-2; 8 bases map to TRBD2. J lost 6 bases, V lost 2 bases, and 18 bases had no gene match. The CDR3 covers 19 residues. Germline CDR1 SGHDT, CDR2 YYEEEE. The CDR3 region is CASSFRSGSFTPKAGELFF. CDR3 bases: TGTGCCAGCAGCTTCCGGAGCGGGAGTTTCACCCCCAAAGCCGGGGAGCTGTTTTTT.

This chain links TRBV19 with TRBJ1-2; no reliable D call. This CDR3 contains 10 residues. V was trimmed by 10 bases and J by 5 bases, leaving 8 bases between them. CDR1 is LNHDA and CDR2 is SQIVND in the germline V gene (reference sequence). CDR3 bases: TGTGCCACCGCAGATTATGGCTACACCTTC. Its protein is CATADYGYTF.

The genes are TRBV27 and TRBJ2-1; 14 bases fit TRBD2. The germline V gene encodes CDR1 MNHEY and CDR2 SMNVEV (reference sequence). J was trimmed by 12 bases and V by 0 bases; bases with no gene match: 10. The CDR3 contains 17 residues. The CDR3 spells CASSLSPPGLAGVVQFF. CDR3 nucleotides: TGTGCCAGCAGTTTATCCCCACCGGGACTAGCGGGAGTGGTGCAGTTCTTC.

The rearrangement links TRBV9 to TRBJ1-2; D ambiguous. V was shortened by 0 bases and J by 0 bases, with 9 bases between the two germline ends. Germline CDR1 and CDR2: SGDLS and YYNGEE. The CDR3 loop spans 15 amino acids. The CDR3 coding sequence is TGTGCCAGCAGCGTAGACTTGTTCACTAACTATGGCTACACCTTC. Protein product: CASSVDLFTNYGYTF.

This chain uses TRBV30 with TRBJ2-3; possible D gene TRBD2, 5 bases. From germline, CDR1 is GTSNPN and CDR2 SVGIG (reference sequence). V was pared by 0 bases and J by 5 bases, with 6 bases between. This CDR3 has 12 amino acids. The CDR3 DNA is TGTGCCTGGAGTGTTGGGAGAGATACGCAGTATTTT. Translated: CAWSVGRDTQYF. The whole variable domain, filled in from reference TRBV30 and TRBJ2-3, reads SQTIHQWPATLVQPVGSPLSLECTVEGTSNPNLYWYRQAAGRGLQLLFYSVGIGQISSEVPQNLSASRPQDRQFILSSKKLLLSDSGFYLCAWSVGRDTQYFGPGTRLTVL.

The chain is built from TRBV12-3 or TRBV12-4 and TRBJ2-1; 7 positions agree with TRBD1. Trimming removed 5 bases from V and 15 bases from J; junction bases left unmatched: 7. CDR3 length: 11 residues. The CDR3 coding sequence is TGTGCCAGCAGTCCCGGGACAGTAAGGTTCTTC. It translates to CASSPGTVRFF.

This clone was detected a few times. The V gene is TRBV6-2 or TRBV6-3, the J gene TRBJ1-5, with D possibly being TRBD1 (6 bases). Germline CDR1 and CDR2: MNHEY and SVGEGT. This CDR3 is built from 16 residues. V was cut by 0 bases and J by 2 bases, with 11 bases left in between. The DNA of the CDR3 is TGTGCCAGCAGTTACTCGCCCCACAGGGGCAATCAGCCCCAGCATTTT. Its protein is CASSYSPHRGNQPQHF.

The rearrangement uses TRBV7-2 and TRBJ1-1, with D possibly TRBD1 on 5 matching bases. The V and J ends lost 4 bases and 5 bases respectively, with 23 bases between them. Germline loops: CDR1 SGHTA, CDR2 FQGNSA. This CDR3 is built from 17 residues. CDR3 bases: TGTGCCAGCAGCTCCCCCACGGGACTGCCGGGGAGGACTGAAGCTTTCTTT. It is translated as CASSSPTGLPGRTEAFF.

As to this clone: The sample has other DNA sequences that encode this CDR3 too. The chain is built from TRBV29-1 and TRBJ2-7, with 8 bases aligning to TRBD1. The junction had 1 base not matched to a gene; V was cut back by 4 bases and J by 2 bases. CDR1 and CDR2 (germline): SQVTM, ANQGSEA. The CDR3 runs 12 residues. The CDR3 region is CSVGTGTYEQYF. Written as DNA, the CDR3 is TGCAGCGTTGGGACAGGGACCTACGAGCAGTACTTC.

This chain joins TRBV5-1 and TRBJ1-2, with a possible D match to TRBD1 (5 bases). The CDR3 sequence is 16 residues long. Germline V gives CDR1 SGHRS, CDR2 YFSETQ. Trimming removed 4 bases from V and 3 bases from J, with 19 bases in between. CDR3 sequence reads: CASSQLGGLVYYGYTF. The CDR3, as DNA: TGCGCCAGCAGCCAACTGGGGGGGTTGGTATACTATGGCTACACCTTC. The variable domain in full, completed from reference TRBV5-1 and TRBJ1-2, reads KAGVTQTPRYLIKTRGQQVTLSCSPISGHRSVSWYQQTPGQGLQFLFEYFSETQRNKGNFPGRFSGRQFSNSRSEMNVSTLELGDSALYLCASSQLGGLVYYGYTFGSGTRLTVV.